This T cell receptor beta chain was captured in a study of radiotherapy plus CTLA-4 blockade in lung cancer. Overall study: Across the patients, objective responses occurred in 18%, and disease control in 30% to 40%. Study-wide results and caveats: TCR clones from tumors expanded in blood after radiotherapy plus ipilimumab. Together with interferon-beta, which increased in serum after radiation, early dynamic changes in blood T cell clones were reportedly the best predictors of response.

It was focal radiation plus CTLA-4 blockade with ipilimumab that patients with chemo-refractory metastatic non-small-cell lung cancer received. The assay was immunoSEQ multiplex PCR, and TCRdb's table has in-frame clones only and misses some. Of around 63,000 clones in the sample, around 69% are singletons; the top ten hold 16%. Note on this clone: The antigen is undetermined.

This sequence originates from a human donor with non-small cell lung cancer whose response to radiotherapy plus ipilimumab could not be evaluated. Some clones in this sample may be carry-over from other donors' samples. Sequenced here: peripheral blood, sampled from a patient treated with radiotherapy plus ipilimumab.

The CDR3 loop is CASSLKAGGPGGELFF. The CDR3 bases are TGTGCCAGCAGTTTGAAAGCGGGGGGGCCAGGCGGGGAGCTGTTTTTT. This chain uses TRBV27 with TRBJ2-2; 10 positions agree with TRBD2. Germline V CDR1 and CDR2: MNHEY, SMNVEV (reference sequence). Unmatched junction bases numbered 8, after V lost 3 bases and J lost 7 bases. The CDR3 covers 16 residues.